This T cell receptor (beta chain) emerged from a study of blood T cell repertoires in COVID-19. At the level of the study: Sites across the United States, Italy and Spain contributed samples from acute and convalescent COVID-19. Nucleic acid was either cDNA or gDNA, and it came from T cells, B-cell-depleted T cells, or PBMCs.

Original processing methods: How many nucleated cells were present was estimated from reference gene primer amplification. Clones were read by immunoSEQ multiplex PCR, and TCRdb kept only the in-frame ones, dropping some. The V and J calls and clone size come from that table; D and trimming were worked out from the DNA. Among 120,000 or so clones listed, roughly 80% were seen once. The CDR3 covers 14 residues. Germline values: CDR1 LNHDA, CDR2 SQIVND (reference sequence). Trimming shortened V by 3 bases and J by 1 base, and 9 bases separated the two germline ends. Specimen: peripheral blood. V is TRBV19 and J is TRBJ1-1; weak D call: TRBD1 (6 bases). This clonotype was sampled from a human donor in a cohort sampled during active COVID-19. CDR3 in amino acids: CASSIGTSNTEAFF. DNA for the CDR3: TGTGCCAGTAGTATTGGGACATCGAACACTGAAGCTTTCTTT.